The 15 T cell receptor beta chains below were found in one sample sequenced in a study of tumor and adjacent non-tumor tissue in lung cancer. A modified ARM-PCR protocol with three rounds of nested PCR amplified TCRbeta. TCRdb independently ran MiXCR on the multiplex PCR reads; one entry per CDR3 protein. The sample has around 39,000 distinct CDR3 sequences; roughly 60% are singletons. This sample's RNA came from whole unsorted tissue. The normal lung tissue was taken more than 3 cm from the tumor edge. The sample taken for sequencing was distant non-tumor lung tissue. These receptors were taken from a man aged 50-59 years with non-small cell lung cancer.

The gene calls are TRBV28 and TRBJ2-1; D unclear. Germline V gene data show CDR1 as MDHEN and CDR2 as SYDVKM. The CDR3 is 12 amino acids. Trimming cost V 4 bases and J 10 bases, with 11 bases left between them. CDR3 nucleotide sequence: TGTGCCAGCAGTTGGGGTGGAGACGAGCAGTTCTTC. Its protein product is CASSWGGDEQFF.

This clonotype was recorded at least ten times. The chain uses TRBV20-1 and TRBJ2-7, with TRBD2 matching over 12 bases. The CDR3 is 15 residues long. V gave up 5 bases and J gave up 2 bases; unmatched junction bases: 7. Per the germline V gene, CDR1 is DFQATT and CDR2 is SNEGSKA (reference sequence). DNA of the CDR3: TGCAGTGCTCCTATTACTAGCGGGGGGACCTACGAGCAGTACTTC. Translation: CSAPITSGGTYEQYF.

With regard to this clonotype: Germline is not matched at one junction end, which may reflect a read error. This chain connects TRBV11-2 to TRBJ2-5; tentative D call: TRBD2 (5 bases). The CDR3 runs to 13 residues. The V gene's germline CDR1 is SGHAT and CDR2 FQNNGV. The CDR3 DNA follows: TGTGCCAACAGCTTATGGAGGTCGGAGAGCCAGTACTTC. Amino acid sequence: CANSLWRSESQYF.

Concerning this clonotype: A read error is possible here, since a much larger clone lies one base away. The CDR3 does not close with the conserved phenylalanine or tryptophan, likely indicating a read error. J is TRBJ2-3 and V is TRBV4-2, with D possibly being TRBD2 (5 bases). V lost 1 base, J lost 1 base, and 12 bases lay in between. The CDR3 is 16 amino acids. Germline V gene lookup returns CDR1 LGHNA and CDR2 YNFKEQ. The CDR3 protein is CASSQAWESGTDTQYL. CDR3 bases: TGTGCCAGCAGCCAAGCGTGGGAGAGCGGCACAGATACGCAGTATCTT.

To note about this clonotype: At one of its ends the junction is not consistent with the germline gene, which may arise from a read error. The gene calls are TRBV28 and TRBJ2-4; TRBD2 agrees at 8 bases. Germline loops: CDR1 MDHEN, CDR2 SYDVKM. This CDR3 region has 18 residues. The CDR3 DNA follows: TGTGCCAGAAGTTTAAATCGGGGGGGATTGGGACTTCGGGACATTCAGCACTTC. Its translation is CARSLNRGGLGLRDIQHF.

V usage is TRBV11-2 and J usage is TRBJ2-5, with D tentatively TRBD2 (6 bases). The germline V gene has CDR1 SGHAT and CDR2 FQNNGV. CDR3 length: 15 amino acids. Deletions cut 7 bases from V and 10 bases from J, with 25 bases between. The CDR3 is CASNSTWGVAEIQYF. In nucleotides, the CDR3 is TGTGCCAGCAACTCCACCTGGGGGGTAGCAGAAATCCAGTACTTC.

As to this clonotype: This could be a read error, since a much larger clone is one nucleotide away. The genes are TRBV6-6 and TRBJ2-6; TRBD1 agrees at 9 bases. In germline, CDR1 is MNHNY, CDR2 SVGAGI (reference sequence). CDR3 length: 18 residues. The CDR3 protein is CASSLGTGSSSGAKVLTF. In DNA, the CDR3 is TGTGCCAGCAGTTTGGGGACAGGGTCAAGCTCTGGGGCCAAGGTCCTGACTTTC.

In regard to this clonotype: A read error may account for a junction end that differs from germline. The rearrangement links TRBV25-1 to TRBJ1-3; D gene unclear. CDR3 length: 12 amino acids. From germline, CDR1 is MGHDK and CDR2 SYGVNS. In nucleotides, the CDR3 is TGTACCAGCAGTTCCTCTGGAAACACCATATATTTT. Translating it yields CTSSSSGNTIYF. The variable domain in full, with the rest retrieved from reference TRBV25-1 and TRBJ1-3, is EADIYQTPRYLVIGTGKKITLECSQTMGHDKMYWYQQDPGMELHLIHYSYGVNSTEKGDLSSESTVSRIRTEHFPLTLESARPSHTSQYLCTSSSSGNTIYFGEGSWLTVV.

This chain joins TRBV2 and TRBJ2-5, with TRBD1 matching over 8 bases. V lost 4 bases to trimming and J lost 5 bases; unmatched junction nucleotides: 9. Looked up from germline, CDR1 is SNHLY and CDR2 is FYNNEI. The CDR3 has 15 amino acids. CDR3 bases: TGTGCCAGCAGTGGCGGCGACAGGGGTCGCGAGACCCAGTACTTC. Its translation is CASSGGDRGRETQYF.

Worth noting for this clonotype: It is likely a read error, because the conserved phenylalanine at the end of the CDR3 is missing. The chain combines TRBV7-2 with TRBJ2-7, with 9 bases aligning to TRBD2. Unmatched junction bases numbered 12, after V lost 5 bases and J lost 4 bases. This CDR3 is built from 16 residues. From germline, CDR1 is SGHTA and CDR2 FQGNSA. The CDR3 DNA follows: TGTGCCAGCAGCCCCTTAGATAGCGGGAGCAGGTACGAGCAGTACTTA. It specifies CASSPLDSGSRYEQYL.

Ten or more counts support this clonotype. This sequence joins TRBV5-1 and TRBJ2-3, with TRBD2 matching 9 bases. After removal of 3 bases from V and 15 bases from J, the junction contained 11 bases not matched to a gene. Germline CDR1 is SGHRS and CDR2 is YFSETQ. The length of the CDR3 is 13 residues. This CDR3 is CASSSGSSGTPYF. CDR3 bases: TGCGCCAGCAGCTCGGGATCTAGCGGGACCCCCTATTTT. Filled out from reference TRBV5-1 and TRBJ2-3, the complete variable domain reads KAGVTQTPRYLIKTRGQQVTLSCSPISGHRSVSWYQQTPGQGLQFLFEYFSETQRNKGNFPGRFSGRQFSNSRSEMNVSTLELGDSALYLCASSSGSSGTPYFGPGTRLTVL.

This chain links TRBV20-1 with TRBJ2-4, with D uncertain. The germline gives CDR1 DFQATT, CDR2 SNEGSKA (reference sequence). V was trimmed by 3 bases and J by 2 bases, leaving 14 bases between them. The CDR3 has 15 amino acids. Written as DNA, the CDR3 is TGCAGTGCTAGCTTACAGCCTAGTACCAAAAACATTCAGTACTTC. It is translated as CSASLQPSTKNIQYF.

The V gene is TRBV5-1, the J gene TRBJ2-7, with D perhaps TRBD1 (6 bases). The germline V and J ends were trimmed by 5 bases and 5 bases, with 17 bases remaining between them. The CDR3 length is 14 residues. CDR1 is SGHRS, CDR2 YFSETQ, per germline. Written as DNA, the CDR3 is TGCGCCAGCAGTCAAACAGGGAATCGGGACGAGCAGTACTTC. Amino acids: CASSQTGNRDEQYF.

Points on this clonotype: The junction does not match germline at one end; this may be a read error. This rearrangement joins TRBV28 to TRBJ2-4; 7 positions agree with TRBD1. There are 14 residues in the CDR3. The germline CDR1 and CDR2 sequences are MDHEN and SYDVKM. CDR3 in DNA: TGCGCCAGCAGTTCAGGACAGGTGCGACACATTCAGTGCTTC. Its translation: CASSSGQVRHIQCF.

This clonotype was seen a handful of times. Just one base apart from a much larger clone, this may be a read error. The V and J genes are TRBV6-5 and TRBJ2-7; 14 bases are shared with TRBD2. The V gene end was trimmed by 6 bases and the J gene end by 5 bases; junction bases not matched to a gene: 6. The germline CDR1 and CDR2 sequences are MNHEY and SVGAGI. The CDR3 has 15 amino acids. The CDR3 loop is CASRRLAGGLNEQYF. The CDR3 nucleotides read TGTGCCAGCAGGCGACTAGCGGGGGGGCTCAACGAGCAGTACTTC.